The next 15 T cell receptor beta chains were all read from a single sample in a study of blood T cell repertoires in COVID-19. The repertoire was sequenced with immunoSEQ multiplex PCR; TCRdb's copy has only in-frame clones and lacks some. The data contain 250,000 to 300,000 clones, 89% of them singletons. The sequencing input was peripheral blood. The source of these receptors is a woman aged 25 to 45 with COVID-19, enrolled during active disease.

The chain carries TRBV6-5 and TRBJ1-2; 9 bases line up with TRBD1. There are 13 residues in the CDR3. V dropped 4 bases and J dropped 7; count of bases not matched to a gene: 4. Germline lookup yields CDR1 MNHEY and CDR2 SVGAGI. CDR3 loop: CASSSGTGSGYTF. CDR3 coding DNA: TGTGCCAGCAGTTCCGGGACAGGGAGTGGCTACACCTTC.

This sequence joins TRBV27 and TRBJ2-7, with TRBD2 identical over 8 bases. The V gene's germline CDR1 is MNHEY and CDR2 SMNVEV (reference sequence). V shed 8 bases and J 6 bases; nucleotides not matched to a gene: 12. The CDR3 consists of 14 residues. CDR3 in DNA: TGTGCCAGCGCCTCCCCGGGACTAGGGACCGAGCAGTACTTC. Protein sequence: CASASPGLGTEQYF.

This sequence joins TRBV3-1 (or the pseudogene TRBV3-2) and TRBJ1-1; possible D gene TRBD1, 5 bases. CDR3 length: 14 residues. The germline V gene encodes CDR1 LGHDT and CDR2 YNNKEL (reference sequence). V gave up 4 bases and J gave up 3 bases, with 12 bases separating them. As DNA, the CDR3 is TGTGCCAGCAGCCTAGAGGCAGGGTACACTGAAGCTTTCTTT. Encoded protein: CASSLEAGYTEAFF.

CDR3 amino acids: CASRQSGTDPLTLHF. CDR3 DNA: TGTGCCAGCAGACAATCCGGGACAGATCCCCTCACCCTCCACTTT. This sequence joins TRBV13 and TRBJ1-6, with 7 nucleotides matching TRBD1. CDR1 and CDR2 (germline): PRHDT, FYEKMQ (reference sequence). The junction had 16 bases not matched to a gene; V was cut back by 6 bases and J by 14 bases. The CDR3 length is 15 residues.

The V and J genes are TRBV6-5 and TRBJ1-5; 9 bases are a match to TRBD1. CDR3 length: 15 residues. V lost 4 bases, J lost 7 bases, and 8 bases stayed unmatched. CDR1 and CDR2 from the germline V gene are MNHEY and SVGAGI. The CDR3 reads CASSSGTGSGQPQHF. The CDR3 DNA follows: TGTGCCAGCAGTTCCGGGACAGGGTCAGGGCAGCCCCAGCATTTT.

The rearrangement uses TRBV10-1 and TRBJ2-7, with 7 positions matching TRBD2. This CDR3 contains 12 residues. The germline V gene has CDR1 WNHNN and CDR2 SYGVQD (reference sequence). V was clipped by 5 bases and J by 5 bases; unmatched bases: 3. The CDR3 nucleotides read TGCGCCAGCAGTCGGGACTACCACGAGCAGTACTTC. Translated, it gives CASSRDYHEQYF.

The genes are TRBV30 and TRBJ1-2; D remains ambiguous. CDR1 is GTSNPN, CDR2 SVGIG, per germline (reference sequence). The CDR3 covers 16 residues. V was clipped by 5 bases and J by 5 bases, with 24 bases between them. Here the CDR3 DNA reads TGTGCCTGGTACCCAACCGGCGATACGGGGTCTTATGGCTACACCTTC. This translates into CAWYPTGDTGSYGYTF.

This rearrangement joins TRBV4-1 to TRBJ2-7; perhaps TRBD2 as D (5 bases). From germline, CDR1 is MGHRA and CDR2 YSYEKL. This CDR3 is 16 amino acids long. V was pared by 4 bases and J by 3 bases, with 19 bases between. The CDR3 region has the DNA TGCGCCAGCAGCCGAGCGGCCCCCCCGTTTAACTACGAGCAGTACTTC. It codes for CASSRAAPPFNYEQYF.

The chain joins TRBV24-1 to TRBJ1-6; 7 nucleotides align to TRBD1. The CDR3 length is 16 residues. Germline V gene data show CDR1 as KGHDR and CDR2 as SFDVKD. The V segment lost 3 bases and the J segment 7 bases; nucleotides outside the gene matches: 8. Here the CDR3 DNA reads TGTGCCACCAGTGATGCCCGACAGGGCGTAAATTCACCCCTCCACTTT. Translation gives CATSDARQGVNSPLHF.

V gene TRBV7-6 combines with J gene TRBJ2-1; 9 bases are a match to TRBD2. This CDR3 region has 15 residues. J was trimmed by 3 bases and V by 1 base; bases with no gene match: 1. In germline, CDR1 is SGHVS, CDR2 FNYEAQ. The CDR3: CASSLVAGDYNEQFF. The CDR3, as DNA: TGTGCCAGCAGCTTAGTAGCGGGGGACTACAATGAGCAGTTCTTC. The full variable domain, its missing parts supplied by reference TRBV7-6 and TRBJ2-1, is GAGVSQSPRYKVTKRGQDVALRCDPISGHVSLYWYRQALGQGPEFLTYFNYEAQQDKSGLPNDRFSAERPEGSISTLTIQRTEQRDSAMYRCASSLVAGDYNEQFFGPGTRLTVL.

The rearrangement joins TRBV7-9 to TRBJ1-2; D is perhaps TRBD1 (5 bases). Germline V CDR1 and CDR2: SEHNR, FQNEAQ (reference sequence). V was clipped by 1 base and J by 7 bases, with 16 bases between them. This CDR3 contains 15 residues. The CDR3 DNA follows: TGTGCCAGCAGCTTAGTTATAGGGGCCGGCGGTGGCTACACCTTC. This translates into CASSLVIGAGGGYTF.

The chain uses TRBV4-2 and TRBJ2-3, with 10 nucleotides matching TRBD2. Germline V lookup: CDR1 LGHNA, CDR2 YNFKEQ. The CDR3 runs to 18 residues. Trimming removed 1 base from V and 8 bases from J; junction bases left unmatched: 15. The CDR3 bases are TGTGCCAGCAGCCAAGGGGTGAGCGGGGGGGTGATATTTGGTACGCAGTATTTT. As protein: CASSQGVSGGVIFGTQYF.

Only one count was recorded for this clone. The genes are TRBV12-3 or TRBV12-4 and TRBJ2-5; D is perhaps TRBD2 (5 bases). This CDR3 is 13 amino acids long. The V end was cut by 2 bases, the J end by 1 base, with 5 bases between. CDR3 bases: TGTGCCAGCAGTTTACGGGGCCAAGAGACCCAGTACTTC. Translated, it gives CASSLRGQETQYF.

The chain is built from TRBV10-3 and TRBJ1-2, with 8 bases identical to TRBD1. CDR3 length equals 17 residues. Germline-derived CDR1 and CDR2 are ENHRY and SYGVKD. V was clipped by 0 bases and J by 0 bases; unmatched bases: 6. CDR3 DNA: TGTGCCATCAGTGAGTCCCAGGGGACAGGAGCTAACTATGGCTACACCTTC. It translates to CAISESQGTGANYGYTF.

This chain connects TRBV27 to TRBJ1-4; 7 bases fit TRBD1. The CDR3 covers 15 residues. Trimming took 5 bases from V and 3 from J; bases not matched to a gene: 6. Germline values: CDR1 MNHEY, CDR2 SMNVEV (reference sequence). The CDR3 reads CASSNRGGANEKLFF. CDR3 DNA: TGTGCCAGCAGTAACAGGGGCGGAGCTAATGAAAAACTGTTTTTT.